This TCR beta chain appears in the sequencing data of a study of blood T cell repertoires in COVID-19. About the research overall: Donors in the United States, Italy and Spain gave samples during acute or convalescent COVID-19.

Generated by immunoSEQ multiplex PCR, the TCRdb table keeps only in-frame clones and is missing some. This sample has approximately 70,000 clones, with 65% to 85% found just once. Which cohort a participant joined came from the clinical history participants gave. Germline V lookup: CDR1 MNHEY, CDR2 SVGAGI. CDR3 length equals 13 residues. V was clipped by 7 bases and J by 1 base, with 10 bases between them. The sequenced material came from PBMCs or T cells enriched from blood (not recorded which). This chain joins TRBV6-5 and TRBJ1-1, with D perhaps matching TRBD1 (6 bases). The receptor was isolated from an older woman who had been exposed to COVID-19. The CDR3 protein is CASTGQPNTEAFF. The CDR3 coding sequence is TGTGCCAGCACCGGACAGCCGAACACTGAAGCTTTCTTT.